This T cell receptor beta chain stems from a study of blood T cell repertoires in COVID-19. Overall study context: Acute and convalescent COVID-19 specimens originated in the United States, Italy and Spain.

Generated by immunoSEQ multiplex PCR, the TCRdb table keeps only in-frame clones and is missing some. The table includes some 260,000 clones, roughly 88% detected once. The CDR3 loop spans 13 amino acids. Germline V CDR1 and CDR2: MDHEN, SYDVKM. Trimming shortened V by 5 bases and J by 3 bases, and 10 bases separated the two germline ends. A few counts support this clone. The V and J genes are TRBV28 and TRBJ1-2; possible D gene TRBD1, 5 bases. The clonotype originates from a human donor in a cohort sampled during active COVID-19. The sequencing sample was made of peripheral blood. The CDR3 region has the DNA TGTGCCAGCAGTATCCAGGGATACTATGGCTACACCTTC. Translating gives CASSIQGYYGYTF.